This TCR beta chain was observed in a study of shared clonotypes between healthy human individuals. As for the study in general: Donors had three CD4 naive, three CD4 memory, two CD8 naive and one CD8 memory plate apiece.

Profiled with immunoSEQ multiplex PCR; TCRdb holds only in-frame clones, not every one. In the table there are about 990,000 clones, 78% of which are singletons. As concerns this clone: As yet, its antigen is unknown.

Study-wide points: Few donors restricted represented genetic and exposure-history diversity.

V shed 4 bases, J shed 4 bases, and the junction held 11 bases outside the gene matches. The CDR3 has 16 amino acids. CDR1 SQVTM and CDR2 ANQGSEA come from the germline V gene. The source material was memory CD4+ T cells from PBMCs. Sample subset: CD45RA-negative fraction. This receptor was taken from a young man in good health. Some clones in this sample may be carry-over from other donors' samples. The chain uses TRBV29-1 and TRBJ2-3, with 10 bases aligning to TRBD2. CDR3 in DNA: TGCAGCGTTGGGACTAGCGGTCCAACAGGGGCAGATACGCAGTATTTT. This codes for CSVGTSGPTGADTQYF.